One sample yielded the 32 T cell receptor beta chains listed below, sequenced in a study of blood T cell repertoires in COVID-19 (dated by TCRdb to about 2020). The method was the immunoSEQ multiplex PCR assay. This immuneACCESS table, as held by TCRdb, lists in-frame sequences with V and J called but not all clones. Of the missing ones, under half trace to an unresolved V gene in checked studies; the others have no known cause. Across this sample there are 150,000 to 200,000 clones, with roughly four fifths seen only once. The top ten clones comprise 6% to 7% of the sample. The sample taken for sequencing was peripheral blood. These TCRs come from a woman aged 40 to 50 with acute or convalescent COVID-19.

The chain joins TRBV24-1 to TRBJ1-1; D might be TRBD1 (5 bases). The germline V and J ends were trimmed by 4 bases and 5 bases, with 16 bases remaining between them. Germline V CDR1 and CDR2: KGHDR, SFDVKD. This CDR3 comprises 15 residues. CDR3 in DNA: TGTGCCACCAGTGACCAGCGGGCAGGGCGGACTGAAGCTTTCTTT. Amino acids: CATSDQRAGRTEAFF.

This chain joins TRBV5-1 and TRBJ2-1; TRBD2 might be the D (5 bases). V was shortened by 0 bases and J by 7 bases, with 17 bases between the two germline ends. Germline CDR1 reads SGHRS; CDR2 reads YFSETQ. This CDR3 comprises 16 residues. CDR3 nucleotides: TGCGCCAGCAGCTTGGATACGTTGACGGGGTGGAATGAGCAGTTCTTC. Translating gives CASSLDTLTGWNEQFF.

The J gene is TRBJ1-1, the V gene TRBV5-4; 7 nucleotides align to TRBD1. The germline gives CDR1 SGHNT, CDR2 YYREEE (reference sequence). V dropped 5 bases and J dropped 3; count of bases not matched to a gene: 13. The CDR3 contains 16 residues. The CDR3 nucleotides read TGTGCCAGCAGGCCCGCCCACAGGGGATGGGACACTGAAGCTTTCTTT. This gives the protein CASRPAHRGWDTEAFF.

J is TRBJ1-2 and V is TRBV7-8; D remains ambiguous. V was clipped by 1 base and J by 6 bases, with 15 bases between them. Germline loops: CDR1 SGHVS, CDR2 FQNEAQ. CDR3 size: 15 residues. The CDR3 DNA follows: TGTGCCAGCAGCTTAGGGCGGCAGCGTACCGATGGCTACACCTTC. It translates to CASSLGRQRTDGYTF.

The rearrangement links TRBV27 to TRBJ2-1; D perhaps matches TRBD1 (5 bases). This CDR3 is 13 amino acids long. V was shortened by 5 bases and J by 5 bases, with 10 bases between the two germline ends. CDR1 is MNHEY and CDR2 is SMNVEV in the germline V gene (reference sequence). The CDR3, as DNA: TGTGCCAGCAGTCCAACCAGGGACAATGAGCAGTTCTTC. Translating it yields CASSPTRDNEQFF.

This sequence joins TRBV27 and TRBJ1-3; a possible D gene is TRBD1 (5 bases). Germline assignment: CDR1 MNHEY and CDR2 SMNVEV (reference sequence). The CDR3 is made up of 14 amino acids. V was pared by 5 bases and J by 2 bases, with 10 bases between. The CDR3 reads CASSRGTAGNTIYF. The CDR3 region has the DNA TGTGCCAGCAGTCGCGGGACTGCTGGAAACACCATATATTTT.

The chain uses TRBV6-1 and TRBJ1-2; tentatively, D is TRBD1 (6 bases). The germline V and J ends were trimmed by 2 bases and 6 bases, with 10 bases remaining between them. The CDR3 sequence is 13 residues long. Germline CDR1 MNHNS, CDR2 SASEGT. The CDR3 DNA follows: TGTGCCAGCAGTGAAACAACAGGGAATGGCTACACCTTC. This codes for CASSETTGNGYTF.

The CDR3 bases are TGTGCATCAATTCTCCGGGACAGGGATTGGACTGAAGCTTTCTTT. It codes for CASILRDRDWTEAFF. The V call is TRBV5-5, the J call TRBJ1-1; 9 nucleotides line up with TRBD1. The V gene's germline CDR1 is SGHKS and CDR2 YYEKEE (reference sequence). The CDR3 runs 15 residues.

CDR3 coding DNA: TGCGCCAGCAGCTTGAGGACAGGGGGTTACGAGCAGTACTTC. Translation gives CASSLRTGGYEQYF. The gene calls are TRBV5-1 and TRBJ2-7; TRBD1 agrees at 10 bases. This CDR3 spans 14 amino acids. Looked up from germline, CDR1 is SGHRS and CDR2 is YFSETQ. With 1 base clipped from V and 4 bases from J, the junction kept 2 bases outside the gene matches.

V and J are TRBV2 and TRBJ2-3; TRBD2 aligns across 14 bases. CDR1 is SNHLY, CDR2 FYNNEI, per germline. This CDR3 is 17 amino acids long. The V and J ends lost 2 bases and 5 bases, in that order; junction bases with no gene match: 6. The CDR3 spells CASSELGLAGVRDTQYF. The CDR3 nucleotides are TGTGCCAGCAGTGAATTGGGACTAGCGGGAGTAAGAGATACGCAGTATTTT.

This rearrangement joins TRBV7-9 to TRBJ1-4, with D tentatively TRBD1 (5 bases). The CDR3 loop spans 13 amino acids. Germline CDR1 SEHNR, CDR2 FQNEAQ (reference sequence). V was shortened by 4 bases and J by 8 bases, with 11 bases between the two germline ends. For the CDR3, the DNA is TGTGCCAGCAGCTCTAGACAGAACGAAAAACTGTTTTTT. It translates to CASSSRQNEKLFF. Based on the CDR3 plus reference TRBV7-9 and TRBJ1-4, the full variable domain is DTGVSQNPRHKITKRGQNVTFRCDPISEHNRLYWYRQTLGQGPEFLTYFQNEAQLEKSRLLSDRFSAERPKGSFSTLEIQRTEQGDSAMYLCASSSRQNEKLFFGSGTQLSVL.

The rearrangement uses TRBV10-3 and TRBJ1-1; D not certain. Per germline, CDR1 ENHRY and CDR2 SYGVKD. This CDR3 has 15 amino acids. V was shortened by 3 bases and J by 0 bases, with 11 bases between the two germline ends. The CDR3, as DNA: TGTGCCATCAGTGAATCCGGGTATCTGAACACTGAAGCTTTCTTT. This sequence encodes CAISESGYLNTEAFF.

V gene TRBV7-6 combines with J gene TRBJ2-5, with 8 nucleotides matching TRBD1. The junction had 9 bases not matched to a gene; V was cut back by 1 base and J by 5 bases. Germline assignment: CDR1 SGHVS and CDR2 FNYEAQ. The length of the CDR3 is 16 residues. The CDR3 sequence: CASSLVISGGGETQYF. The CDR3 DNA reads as TGTGCCAGCAGCTTAGTAATTTCAGGGGGCGGTGAGACCCAGTACTTC.

The CDR3 loop is CASSLGGGGVQPQHF. DNA of the CDR3: TGTGCCAGCAGCTTGGGTGGGGGGGGAGTGCAGCCCCAGCATTTT. This sequence joins TRBV27 and TRBJ1-5; a weak D match, TRBD1 (5 bases). Germline assignment: CDR1 MNHEY and CDR2 SMNVEV (reference sequence). The CDR3 covers 15 residues. Deletions cut 6 bases from V and 7 bases from J, with 19 bases between.

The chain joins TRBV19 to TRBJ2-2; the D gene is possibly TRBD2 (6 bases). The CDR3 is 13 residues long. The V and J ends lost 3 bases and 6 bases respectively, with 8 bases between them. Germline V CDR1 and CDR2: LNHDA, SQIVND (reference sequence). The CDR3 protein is CASSIAGPGELFF. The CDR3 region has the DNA TGTGCCAGTAGTATCGCGGGGCCCGGGGAGCTGTTTTTT.

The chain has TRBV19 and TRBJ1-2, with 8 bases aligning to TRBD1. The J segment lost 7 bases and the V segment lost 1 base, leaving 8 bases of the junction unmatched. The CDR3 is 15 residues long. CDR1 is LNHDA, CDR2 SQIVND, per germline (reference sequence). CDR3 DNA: TGTGCCAGTAGTATAGTTTCAGGCCAGGGGGCTGGCTACACCTTC. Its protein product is CASSIVSGQGAGYTF. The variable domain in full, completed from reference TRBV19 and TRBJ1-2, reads DGGITQSPKYLFRKEGQNVTLSCEQNLNHDAMYWYRQDPGQGLRLIYYSQIVNDFQKGDIAEGYSVSREKKESFPLTVTSAQKNPTAFYLCASSIVSGQGAGYTFGSGTRLTVV.

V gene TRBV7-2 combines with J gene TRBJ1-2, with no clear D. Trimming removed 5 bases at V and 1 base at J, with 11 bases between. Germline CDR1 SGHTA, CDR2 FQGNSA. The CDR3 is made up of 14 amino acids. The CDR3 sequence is CASSPQNVNYGYTF. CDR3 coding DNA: TGTGCCAGCAGCCCCCAGAACGTTAACTATGGCTACACCTTC.

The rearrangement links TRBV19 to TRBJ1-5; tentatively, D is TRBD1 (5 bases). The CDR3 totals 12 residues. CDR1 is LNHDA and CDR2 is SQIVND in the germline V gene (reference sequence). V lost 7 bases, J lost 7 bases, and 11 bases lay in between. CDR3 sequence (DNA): TGTGCCAGTACCAAGCAGGGCCAGCCCCAGCATTTT. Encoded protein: CASTKQGQPQHF.

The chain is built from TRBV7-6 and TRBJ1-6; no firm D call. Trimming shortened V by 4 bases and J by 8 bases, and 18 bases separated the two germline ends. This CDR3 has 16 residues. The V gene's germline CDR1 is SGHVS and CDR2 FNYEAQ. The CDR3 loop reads CASSSGVIPSDSPLHF. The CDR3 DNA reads TGTGCCAGCAGCTCAGGCGTTATCCCTTCGGATTCACCCCTCCACTTT.

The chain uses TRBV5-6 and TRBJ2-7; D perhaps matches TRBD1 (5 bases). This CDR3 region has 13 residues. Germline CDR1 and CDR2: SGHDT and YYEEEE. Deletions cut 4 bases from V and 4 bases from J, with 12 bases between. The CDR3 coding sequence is TGTGCCAGCAGCCCAGGGAAAGGGTACGAGCAGTACTTC. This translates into CASSPGKGYEQYF.

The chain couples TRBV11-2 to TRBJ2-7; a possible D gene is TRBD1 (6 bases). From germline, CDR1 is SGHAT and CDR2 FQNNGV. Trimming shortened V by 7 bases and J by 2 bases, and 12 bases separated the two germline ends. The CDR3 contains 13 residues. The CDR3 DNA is TGTGCCAGCAAGCCGGACAGACCCTACGAGCAGTACTTC. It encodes CASKPDRPYEQYF.

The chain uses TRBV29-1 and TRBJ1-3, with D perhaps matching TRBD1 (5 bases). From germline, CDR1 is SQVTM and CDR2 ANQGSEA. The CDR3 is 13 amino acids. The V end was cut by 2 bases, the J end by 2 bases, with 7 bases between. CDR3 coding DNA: TGCAGCGTTGAAAGGGGCACTGGAAACACCATATATTTT. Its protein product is CSVERGTGNTIYF.

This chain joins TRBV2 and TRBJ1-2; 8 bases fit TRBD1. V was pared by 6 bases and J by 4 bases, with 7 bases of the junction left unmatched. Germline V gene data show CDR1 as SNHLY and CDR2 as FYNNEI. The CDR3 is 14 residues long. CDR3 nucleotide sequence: TGTGCCAGCAGAGGTGGACAGGGTAGCTATGGCTACACCTTC. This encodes CASRGGQGSYGYTF.

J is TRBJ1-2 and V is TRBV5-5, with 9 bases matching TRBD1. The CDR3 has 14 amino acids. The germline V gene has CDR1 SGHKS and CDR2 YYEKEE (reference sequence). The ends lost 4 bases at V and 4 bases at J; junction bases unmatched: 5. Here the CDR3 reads CASSPETGGYGYTF. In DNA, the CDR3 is TGTGCCAGCAGCCCAGAGACAGGGGGCTATGGCTACACCTTC.

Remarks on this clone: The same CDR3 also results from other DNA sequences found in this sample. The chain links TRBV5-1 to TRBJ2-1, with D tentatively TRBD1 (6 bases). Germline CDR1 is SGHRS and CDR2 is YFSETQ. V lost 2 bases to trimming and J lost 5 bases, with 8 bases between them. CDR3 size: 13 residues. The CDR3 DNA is TGCGCCAGCAGCTTTGGACAGAACAATGAGCAGTTCTTC. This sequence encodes CASSFGQNNEQFF.

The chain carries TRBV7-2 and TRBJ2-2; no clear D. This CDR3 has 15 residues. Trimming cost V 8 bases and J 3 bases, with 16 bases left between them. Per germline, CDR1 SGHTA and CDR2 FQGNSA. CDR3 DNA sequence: TGTGCCAGCGCTCGCAGTCTGGGCGACACCGGGGAGCTGTTTTTT. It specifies CASARSLGDTGELFF.

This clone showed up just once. CDR3 DNA sequence: TGTGCCAGCAGTTCGGGGAGTTGGCAGCAGCCCCAGCATTTT. Its translation is CASSSGSWQQPQHF. The gene calls are TRBV28 and TRBJ1-5; D is unclear. Trimming cost V 4 bases and J 7 bases, with 14 bases left between them. Germline V gene data show CDR1 as MDHEN and CDR2 as SYDVKM. The CDR3 is 14 amino acids.

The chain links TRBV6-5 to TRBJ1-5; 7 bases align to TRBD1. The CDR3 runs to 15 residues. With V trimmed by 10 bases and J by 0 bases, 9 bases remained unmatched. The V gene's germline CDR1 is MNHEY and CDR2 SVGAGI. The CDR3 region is CATLRDSASNQPQHF. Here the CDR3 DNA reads TGTGCCACCCTAAGGGACAGCGCTAGCAATCAGCCCCAGCATTTT.

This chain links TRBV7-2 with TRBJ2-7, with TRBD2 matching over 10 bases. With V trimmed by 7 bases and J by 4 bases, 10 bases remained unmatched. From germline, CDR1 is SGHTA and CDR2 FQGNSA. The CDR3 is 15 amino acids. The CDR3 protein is CASTLRQGLAYEQYF. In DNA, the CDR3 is TGTGCCAGCACACTCAGACAGGGACTAGCGTACGAGCAGTACTTC.

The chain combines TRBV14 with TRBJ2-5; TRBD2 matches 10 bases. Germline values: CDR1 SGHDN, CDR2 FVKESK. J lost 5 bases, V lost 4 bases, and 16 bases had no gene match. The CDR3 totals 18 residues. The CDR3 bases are TGTGCCAGCAGCCGCCGCGGGCTTACTAGCGGGGTTGGTGAGACCCAGTACTTC. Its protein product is CASSRRGLTSGVGETQYF.

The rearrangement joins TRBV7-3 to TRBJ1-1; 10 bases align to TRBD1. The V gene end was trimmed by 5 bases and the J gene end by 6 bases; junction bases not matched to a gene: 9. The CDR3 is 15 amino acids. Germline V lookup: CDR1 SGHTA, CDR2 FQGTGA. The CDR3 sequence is CASSQQTGGWAEAFF. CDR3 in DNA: TGTGCCAGCAGCCAGCAGACAGGGGGCTGGGCTGAAGCTTTCTTT.

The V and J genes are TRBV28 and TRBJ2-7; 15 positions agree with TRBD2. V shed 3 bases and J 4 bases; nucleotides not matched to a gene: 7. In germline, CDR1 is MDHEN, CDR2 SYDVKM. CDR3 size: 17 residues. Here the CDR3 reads CASSLGTGTSGRYEQYF. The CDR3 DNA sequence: TGTGCCAGCAGTTTGGGGACCGGGACTAGCGGGAGGTACGAGCAGTACTTC.